This is a list of T cell receptor beta chains from one sample in a study of identical twins. TCRdb reanalysed the 5' RACE reads using MiXCR and keeps one entry per CDR3 protein. The data contain approximately 700,000 distinct CDR3 sequences, around 5.7% of them singletons. Source material: naive T cells sorted from blood. The receptor source for this set is a man aged 18 to 29 in good health. CDR3s include the opening cysteine and the closing phenylalanine or tryptophan. D genes are given only for firm matches. Some rows mark clone size as missing; the rest say once, few, many or name a class of expanded clone.

j_gene,d_gene,v_gene,abundance,CDR3nt,CDR3aa
TRBJ2-1,-,TRBV5-1,many,TGCGCCAGCGTTCTGGGGAACAATGAGCAGTTCTTC,CASVLGNNEQFF
TRBJ2-1,TRBD1,TRBV5-1,-,TGCGCCAGCAGCTTATGGGGCTCCCTGGACAGGGTTGGTGGTGAGGAGCAGTTCTTC,CASSLWGSLDRVGGEEQFF
TRBJ2-7,-,TRBV9,many,TGTGCCAGCAGCGCCTACTCGGGTCCCTACGAGCAGTACTTC,CASSAYSGPYEQYF
TRBJ1-5,-,TRBV3-1,-,TGTGCCAGCAGCCTAACGGCGCAGGGATTCGATCAGCCCCAGCATTTT,CASSLTAQGFDQPQHF
TRBJ2-1,TRBD2,TRBV12-3/TRBV12-4,few,TGTGCCAGCAGTTTTATCCTAGCGGTTGAGCAGTTCTTC,CASSFILAVEQFF
TRBJ2-1,-,TRBV7-9,many,TGTGCCAGCAGCAGGGTTTTTGAGCAGTTCTTC,CASSRVFEQFF
TRBJ2-3,TRBD1,TRBV25-1,few,TGTGCCAGCAGTGCCCGGGACAGCGAACGTACGCAGTATTTT,CASSARDSERTQYF
TRBJ2-5,TRBD2,TRBV24-1,-,TGTGCCACCAGTGATCCAGGGACTAGGCAAGAGACCCAGTACTTC,CATSDPGTRQETQYF
TRBJ2-1,-,TRBV12-3/TRBV12-4,-,TGTGCCAGCAGCCAAGCCGGAGGGCAGTTCTTC,CASSQAGGQFF
TRBJ2-1,TRBD2,TRBV12-3/TRBV12-4,many,TGTGCCAGCAGTTCCTTAGCGGGGTCACCCTACAATGAGCAGTTCTTC,CASSSLAGSPYNEQFF
TRBJ1-6,-,TRBV10-3,many,TGTGCCATCAGTGGGGACACTGCCTATAATTCACCCCTCCACTTT,CAISGDTAYNSPLHF
TRBJ1-3,-,TRBV12-5,-,TGTGCTAGTGGTTGGCAGGGAGCTCCTGGAAACACCATATATTTT,CASGWQGAPGNTIYF
TRBJ1-5,TRBD1,TRBV29-1,many,TGCAGCGCTTCGACAGGGTCTCTGGGCAATCAGCCCCAGCATTTT,CSASTGSLGNQPQHF
TRBJ2-3,-,TRBV7-6,few,TGTGCCAGCAGCTTAGGGGCTCGGGCGGGGCGCACAGATACGCAGTATTTT,CASSLGARAGRTDTQYF
TRBJ1-2,-,TRBV6-1,-,TGTGCCAGCAGGGTTAACAGGAATGGCTACACCTTC,CASRVNRNGYTF
TRBJ1-5,-,TRBV12-3/TRBV12-4,many,TGTGCCAGCAGTTTGGGACCTAGGACCGATCAGCCCCAGCATTTT,CASSLGPRTDQPQHF
TRBJ2-3,-,TRBV28,few,TGTGCCAGCAGTTTAAGCACCGAGAGCACAGATACGCAGTATTTT,CASSLSTESTDTQYF
TRBJ2-1,-,TRBV24-1,-,TGTGCCACCAGTGATTTGCCGAACGGGAAGCAGCAGTTCTTC,CATSDLPNGKQQFF
TRBJ2-2,-,TRBV27,-,TGTGCCAGCAGTTTATTGGGTTTCGCGAACACCGGGGAGCTGTTTTTT,CASSLLGFANTGELFF
TRBJ2-1,-,TRBV15,few,TGTGCCACCAGCAGAGGCGACAGGGACTACGAGCAGTTCTTC,CATSRGDRDYEQFF
TRBJ2-1,-,TRBV5-5,few,TGTGCCAGCAGCTTGGGACCCTGGGATGAGCAGTTCTTC,CASSLGPWDEQFF
TRBJ2-6,-,TRBV18,-,TGTGCCAGCTCAAAGATGGGTTCTGGGGCCAACGTCCTGACTTTC,CASSKMGSGANVLTF
TRBJ1-1,-,TRBV6-5,few,TGTGCCAGCAGTTCGGCCATGAACACTGAAGCTTTCTTT,CASSSAMNTEAFF
TRBJ1-1,-,TRBV12-3/TRBV12-4,many,TGTGCCAGCAGGCTGGGGGTTACTGAAGCTTTCTTT,CASRLGVTEAFF
TRBJ2-5,-,TRBV24-1,few,TGTGCCACCAGCGCCAACGGGAACTACCAAGAGACCCAGTACTTC,CATSANGNYQETQYF
TRBJ2-1,-,TRBV2,few,TGTGCCAGCACCCCTGAGAGCTCCTACAATGAGCAGTTCTTC,CASTPESSYNEQFF